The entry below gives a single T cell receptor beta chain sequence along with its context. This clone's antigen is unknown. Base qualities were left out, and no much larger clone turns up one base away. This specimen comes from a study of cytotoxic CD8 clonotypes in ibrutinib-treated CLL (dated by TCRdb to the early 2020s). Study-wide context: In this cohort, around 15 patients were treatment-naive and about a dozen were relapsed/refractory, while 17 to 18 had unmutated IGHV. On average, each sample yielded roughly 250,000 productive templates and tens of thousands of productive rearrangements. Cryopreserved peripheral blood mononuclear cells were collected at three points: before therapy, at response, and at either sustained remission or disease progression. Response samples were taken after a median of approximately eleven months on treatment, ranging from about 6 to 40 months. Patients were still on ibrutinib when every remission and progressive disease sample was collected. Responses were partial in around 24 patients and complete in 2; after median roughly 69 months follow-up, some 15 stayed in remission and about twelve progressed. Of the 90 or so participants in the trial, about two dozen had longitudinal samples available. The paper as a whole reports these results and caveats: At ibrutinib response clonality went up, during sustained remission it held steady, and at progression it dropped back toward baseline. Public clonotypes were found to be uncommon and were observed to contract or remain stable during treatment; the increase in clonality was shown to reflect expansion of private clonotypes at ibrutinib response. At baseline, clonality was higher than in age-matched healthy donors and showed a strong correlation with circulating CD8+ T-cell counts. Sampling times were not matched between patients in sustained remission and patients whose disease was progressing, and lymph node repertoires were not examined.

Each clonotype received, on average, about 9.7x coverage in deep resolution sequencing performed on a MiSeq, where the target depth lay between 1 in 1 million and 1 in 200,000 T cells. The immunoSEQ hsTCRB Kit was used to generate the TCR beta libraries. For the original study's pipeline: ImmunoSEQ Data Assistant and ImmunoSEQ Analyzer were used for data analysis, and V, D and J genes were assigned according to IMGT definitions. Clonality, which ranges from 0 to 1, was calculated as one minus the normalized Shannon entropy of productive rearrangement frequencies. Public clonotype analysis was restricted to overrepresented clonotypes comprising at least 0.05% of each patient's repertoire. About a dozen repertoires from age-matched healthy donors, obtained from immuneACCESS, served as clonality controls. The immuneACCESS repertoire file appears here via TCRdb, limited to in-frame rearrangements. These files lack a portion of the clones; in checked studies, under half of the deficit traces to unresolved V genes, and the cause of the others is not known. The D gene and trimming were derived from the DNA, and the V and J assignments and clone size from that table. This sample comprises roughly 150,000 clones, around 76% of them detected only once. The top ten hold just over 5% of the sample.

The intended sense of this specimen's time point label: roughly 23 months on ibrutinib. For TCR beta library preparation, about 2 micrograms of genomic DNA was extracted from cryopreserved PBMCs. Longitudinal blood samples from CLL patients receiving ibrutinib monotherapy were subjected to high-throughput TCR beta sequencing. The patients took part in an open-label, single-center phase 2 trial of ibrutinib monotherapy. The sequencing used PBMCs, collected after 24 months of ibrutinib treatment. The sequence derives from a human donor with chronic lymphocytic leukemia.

The DNA sequence is given as TGTGCCAGCAGTGAAAACTCCTACGAGCAGTACTTC. It is translated as CASSENSYEQYF. The V and J genes are TRBV6-1 and TRBJ2-7; the D gene is unclear. V gives up 2 bases and J gives up 0 bases, and the segment between their germline ends measures 2 bases. The germline V gene supplies CDR1 MNHNS and CDR2 SASEGT. The CDR3 has 12 amino acids, counting the end cysteine and phenylalanine. This entry keeps only the CDR3 DNA: 36 bases, framed from base 1.